What follows are 15 T cell receptor beta chains derived from one specimen sequenced in a study of post-analysis software for immune sequencing data. Every TCR beta cDNA library bore unique molecular identifiers. TCRdb re-derived calls from the PCR reads in MiXCR, one entry per CDR3 protein. The sample gives around 150,000 distinct CDR3 sequences, around 36% of which show up once; roughly 28% is in the top ten. Sequences were derived from blood, sampled after autologous hematopoietic stem cell transplantation. The receptor source for this set is a girl aged 5 to 17 with multiple sclerosis.

As for this clonotype: A read error may produce the germline difference seen at one junction end. The V call is TRBV13, the J call TRBJ2-3; no firm D call. In germline, CDR1 is PRHDT, CDR2 FYEKMQ (reference sequence). The CDR3 is 14 amino acids. CDR3 protein: CASRLGVGADTQYF. CDR3 sequence (DNA): TGTGCCAGCAGGTTAGGTGTGGGCGCAGATACGCAGTATTTT.

The chain is built from TRBV5-1 and TRBJ2-3; D may be TRBD1 (6 bases). The CDR3 is made up of 15 amino acids. The V gene lost 1 base and the J gene lost 0 bases, with 9 bases spanning the gap. Per the germline V gene, CDR1 is SGHRS and CDR2 is YFSETQ. CDR3 region: CASSLWGQSTDTQYF. The CDR3 coding sequence is TGCGCCAGCAGCTTGTGGGGGCAGAGCACAGATACGCAGTATTTT.

On this clonotype: A junction boundary mismatches the germline segment, possibly from a read error. The V gene is TRBV5-1, the J gene TRBJ1-2; D call uncertain. The CDR3 contains 12 residues. Looked up from germline, CDR1 is SGHRS and CDR2 is YFSETQ. CDR3 sequence: CANSWVRGGYTF. CDR3 nucleotides: TGCGCCAACAGCTGGGTTCGGGGTGGCTACACCTTC.

This chain uses TRBV27 with TRBJ1-1, with TRBD1 identical over 9 bases. The CDR3 runs to 13 residues. CDR1 and CDR2 from the germline V gene are MNHEY and SMNVEV (reference sequence). V gave up 7 bases and J gave up 5 bases; unmatched junction bases: 5. CDR3 sequence (DNA): TGTGCCAGCACTGGACAGGGGTCAACTGAAGCTTTCTTT. Encoded protein: CASTGQGSTEAFF.

Concerning this clonotype itself: A read error may produce the germline difference seen at one junction end. The CDR3 DNA is TGTGCCAGCAGCGCAAGCGCCGGGGCCATGAACACCGGGGAGCTGTTGTTT. Translating it yields CASSASAGAMNTGELLF. The chain links TRBV9 to TRBJ2-2, with D perhaps given as TRBD1 or TRBD2 (5 bases each). The CDR3 extends over 17 amino acids. Per the germline V gene, CDR1 is SGDLS and CDR2 is YYNGEE.

This clonotype turned up a few times. V is TRBV5-1 and J is TRBJ2-3, with D perhaps TRBD2 (6 bases). Germline loops: CDR1 SGHRS, CDR2 YFSETQ. CDR3 size: 15 residues. V lost 1 base and J lost 6, with 15 bases in between. The CDR3 region is CASSLTGRRPDTQYF. For the CDR3, the DNA is TGCGCCAGCAGCTTGACGGGGAGGAGGCCCGATACGCAGTATTTT.

This clonotype was detected only a few times. The J gene is TRBJ2-1, the V gene TRBV7-2; 13 nucleotides align to TRBD2. Germline CDR1 SGHTA, CDR2 FQGNSA. The CDR3 covers 16 residues. After removal of 2 bases from V and 7 bases from J, the junction contained 5 bases not matched to a gene. The CDR3 here is CASSLPTSGRANEQFF. The CDR3 bases are TGTGCCAGCAGCTTACCAACTAGCGGGAGGGCGAATGAGCAGTTCTTC. The full variable domain, completed using reference TRBV7-2 and TRBJ2-1, is GAGVSQSPSNKVTEKGKDVELRCDPISGHTALYWYRQSLGQGLEFLIYFQGNSAPDKSGLPSDRFSAERTGGSVSTLTIQRTQQEDSAVYLCASSLPTSGRANEQFFGPGTRLTVL.

The V call is TRBV24-1, the J call TRBJ2-5; TRBD2 matches 12 bases. Germline V gene data show CDR1 as KGHDR and CDR2 as SFDVKD. There are 17 residues in the CDR3. V trimming: 4 bases; J trimming: 11 bases; junction bases outside the gene matches: 16. CDR3 amino acids: CATSDQRLAGVSNEQYF. The CDR3 nucleotides are TGTGCCACCAGTGACCAACGACTAGCGGGAGTAAGCAATGAGCAGTACTTC.

In this sample, this clonotype turned up many times. The chain combines TRBV20-1 with TRBJ2-1; 9 positions agree with TRBD2. V lost 3 bases and J lost 11; bases outside the gene matches: 11. The CDR3 runs to 14 residues. The germline CDR1 and CDR2 sequences are DFQATT and SNEGSKA (reference sequence). The CDR3 nucleotides are TGCAGTGCTAGTAGTAGCGGGAGCCCCCTCAAGCAGTTCTTC. The encoded protein is CSASSSGSPLKQFF.

The chain recombines TRBV10-3 with TRBJ2-1; the D is unclear. The CDR3 contains 12 residues. V lost 4 bases, J lost 5 bases, and 6 bases lay in between. Germline V gives CDR1 ENHRY, CDR2 SYGVKD. The CDR3 reads CAISVEHNEQFF. CDR3 DNA: TGTGCCATCAGTGTGGAGCACAATGAGCAGTTCTTC.

The sample holds a few counts of this clonotype. The J gene is TRBJ2-7, the V gene TRBV6-5; D perhaps matches TRBD2 (6 bases). Germline V gives CDR1 MNHEY, CDR2 SVGAGI. Trimming shortened V by 2 bases and J by 0 bases, and 11 bases separated the two germline ends. The CDR3 spans 15 residues. This CDR3 reads CASSYGGMSSYEQYF. The CDR3 DNA sequence: TGTGCCAGCAGTTACGGGGGGATGAGCTCCTACGAGCAGTACTTC.

This chain joins TRBV20-1 and TRBJ2-5; 7 nucleotides agree with TRBD2. The J call may be in error: the DNA end matches TRBJ2-7 better. The germline V gene has CDR1 DFQATT and CDR2 SNEGSKA (reference sequence). The CDR3 extends over 15 amino acids. The CDR3 here is CSADSTSKNSYEQYF. CDR3 nucleotides: TGCAGTGCCGACTCGACTAGCAAGAACTCCTACGAGCAGTACTTC.

CDR3 residues: CATSDFRRPGGETQYF. The CDR3, as DNA: TGTGCCACCAGTGATTTTCGGCGACCGGGTGGAGAGACCCAGTACTTC. The chain recombines TRBV24-1 with TRBJ2-5; no reliable D call. V lost 1 base to trimming and J lost 4 bases, with 15 bases between them. Germline V gene lookup returns CDR1 KGHDR and CDR2 SFDVKD. This CDR3 is built from 16 residues.

This clonotype was found a few times. V usage is TRBV20-1 and J usage is TRBJ2-1; D is uncertain. The germline V gene has CDR1 DFQATT and CDR2 SNEGSKA (reference sequence). CDR3 length: 14 residues. V shed 5 bases and J shed 4 bases, with 15 bases lying between them. CDR3 sequence (DNA): TGCAGTGCTTCCCTCGGCGTGCCATACAATGAGCAGTTCTTC. Translation gives CSASLGVPYNEQFF.

The chain is built from TRBV5-1 and TRBJ1-2; 9 positions agree with TRBD1. This CDR3 contains 13 residues. Germline V CDR1 and CDR2: SGHRS, YFSETQ. V shed 3 bases and J 5 bases; nucleotides not matched to a gene: 2. CDR3 nucleotide sequence: TGCGCCAGCAGCTATGACAGGGGGTATGGCTACACCTTC. Translated, it gives CASSYDRGYGYTF.